This T cell receptor (beta chain) was sequenced in a study of Graves' ophthalmopathy and Graves' hyperthyroidism. CDR3 length equals 15 residues. The J segment lost 3 bases and the V segment lost 7 bases, leaving 7 bases of the junction unmatched. Germline V gives CDR1 SGHTA, CDR2 FQGNSA. Comment on this clonotype: Its specificity is not known.

Study results and limitations: Blood samples also showed most expanded thyroid clonotypes exceeding 0.001 frequency.

Amplification from RNA transcripts yielded the TCR beta CDR3 regions. Amplification began with first-round RT-PCR using HTBI primers, then second-round multiplex PCR was performed. TCRdb re-analysed the multiplex PCR reads in MiXCR, keeping a single row per CDR3 protein. The sample holds about 39,000 distinct CDR3 sequences, roughly 52% seen once. This chain connects TRBV7-2 to TRBJ2-7; 12 positions agree with TRBD2. This sequence was found in an adult woman with stable Graves' hyperthyroidism. The sample comprised peripheral blood. CDR3 nucleotide sequence: TGTGCCAGCACCCCGACTAGCGGGAGCGTCTACGAGCAGTACTTC. It encodes CASTPTSGSVYEQYF.